The rows below give T cell receptor beta chains drawn from one sample of a study of beta chain features in type 1 diabetes. Produced via immunoSEQ multiplex PCR; TCRdb's table is partial and in-frame only. Of roughly 370,000 clones listed, approximately 13% are singletons. Material: naive CD4+ T cells from blood. Receptor source: a young man in good health. CDR3s include the opening cysteine and the closing phenylalanine or tryptophan. Each record gives: clone size, J gene, D gene, V gene, CDR3 protein, CDR3 DNA. D genes are given only for firm matches. Some rows mark clone size as missing; the rest say once, few, many or name a class of expanded clone.

clone_size: .; j_call: TRBJ1-1; d_call: .; v_call: TRBV10-3; cdr3_aa: CAISGTVNTEAFF; cdr3_nt: TGTGCCATCAGTGGGACAGTGAACACTGAAGCTTTCTTT
clone_size: .; j_call: TRBJ2-7; d_call: .; v_call: TRBV10-3; cdr3_aa: CAISQTPTYEQYF; cdr3_nt: TGTGCCATCAGTCAGACCCCTACCTACGAGCAGTACTTC
clone_size: few; j_call: TRBJ2-1; d_call: .; v_call: TRBV11-2; cdr3_aa: CASSLGLALNEQFF; cdr3_nt: TGTGCCAGCAGCTTAGGGCTAGCGCTGAATGAGCAGTTCTTC
clone_size: .; j_call: TRBJ2-1; d_call: .; v_call: TRBV6-6; cdr3_aa: CASSYFPGVEQFF; cdr3_nt: TGTGCCAGCAGTTACTTCCCGGGAGTTGAGCAGTTCTTC
clone_size: few; j_call: TRBJ2-3; d_call: .; v_call: TRBV30; cdr3_aa: CAWSVRISTDTQYF; cdr3_nt: TGTGCCTGGAGTGTACGAATCAGCACAGATACGCAGTATTTT
clone_size: .; j_call: TRBJ2-2; d_call: TRBD2; v_call: TRBV30; cdr3_aa: CAFRGDFGELFF; cdr3_nt: TGTGCCTTTCGGGGGGATTTTGGGGAGCTGTTTTTT
clone_size: .; j_call: TRBJ1-2; d_call: .; v_call: TRBV6-5; cdr3_aa: CASSYDRSYGYTF; cdr3_nt: TGTGCCAGCAGTTATGACCGGAGCTATGGCTACACCTTC
clone_size: .; j_call: TRBJ1-2; d_call: .; v_call: TRBV7-2; cdr3_aa: CASSLRRGGYTF; cdr3_nt: TGTGCCAGCAGCTTAAGGAGAGGTGGCTACACCTTC
clone_size: few; j_call: TRBJ2-1; d_call: .; v_call: TRBV30; cdr3_aa: CAWSRTFSYNEQFF; cdr3_nt: TGTGCCTGGAGTCGGACCTTCTCCTACAATGAGCAGTTCTTC
clone_size: .; j_call: TRBJ1-2; d_call: .; v_call: TRBV30; cdr3_aa: CAWRLGQSTGYTF; cdr3_nt: TGTGCCTGGAGATTGGGCCAGAGCACTGGCTACACCTTC
clone_size: .; j_call: TRBJ1-1; d_call: .; v_call: TRBV29-1; cdr3_aa: CSVETGMNTEAFF; cdr3_nt: TGCAGCGTTGAAACAGGGATGAACACTGAAGCTTTCTTT
clone_size: .; j_call: TRBJ1-6; d_call: .; v_call: TRBV29-1; cdr3_aa: CRAGGGNYNSPLHF; cdr3_nt: TGCAGGGCGGGCGGGGGGAACTATAATTCACCCCTCCACTTT
clone_size: few; j_call: TRBJ2-5; d_call: .; v_call: TRBV2; cdr3_aa: CASQAQETQYF; cdr3_nt: TGTGCCAGCCAGGCCCAAGAGACCCAGTACTTC
clone_size: .; j_call: TRBJ2-5; d_call: TRBD1; v_call: TRBV5-6; cdr3_aa: CASSRGTVQETQYF; cdr3_nt: TGTGCCAGCAGCCGAGGGACAGTCCAAGAGACCCAGTACTTC
clone_size: few; j_call: TRBJ1-2; d_call: .; v_call: TRBV6-5; cdr3_aa: CASSSGVFGYTF; cdr3_nt: TGTGCCAGCAGTTCAGGGGTTTTTGGCTACACCTTC
clone_size: few; j_call: TRBJ2-6; d_call: .; v_call: TRBV6-1; cdr3_aa: CASSVRGAFSGANVLTF; cdr3_nt: TGTGCCAGCAGTGTCAGGGGGGCCTTCTCTGGGGCCAACGTCCTGACTTTC
clone_size: few; j_call: TRBJ2-3; d_call: TRBD2; v_call: TRBV7-2; cdr3_aa: CASSTRLAGGTDTQYF; cdr3_nt: TGTGCCAGCAGCACGAGACTAGCGGGAGGCACAGATACGCAGTATTTT
clone_size: few; j_call: TRBJ2-2; d_call: .; v_call: TRBV18; cdr3_aa: CASSFSGTNTGELFF; cdr3_nt: TGTGCCAGCTCATTTAGCGGAACGAACACCGGGGAGCTGTTTTTT
clone_size: few; j_call: TRBJ2-5; d_call: .; v_call: TRBV25-1; cdr3_aa: CASSVAPGGPQYF; cdr3_nt: TGTGCCAGCAGTGTGGCCCCCGGCGGGCCCCAGTACTTC
clone_size: .; j_call: TRBJ1-5; d_call: .; v_call: TRBV30; cdr3_aa: CAWSAARDQPQHF; cdr3_nt: TGTGCCTGGAGTGCGGCGAGGGATCAGCCCCAGCATTTT
clone_size: few; j_call: TRBJ2-2; d_call: .; v_call: TRBV10-3; cdr3_aa: CAIGRLENTGELFF; cdr3_nt: TGTGCCATCGGGAGGCTAGAGAACACCGGGGAGCTGTTTTTT
clone_size: few; j_call: TRBJ2-3; d_call: .; v_call: TRBV15; cdr3_aa: CATSRDRPTTDTQYF; cdr3_nt: TGTGCCACCAGCAGAGATCGGCCGACCACAGATACGCAGTATTTT
clone_size: .; j_call: TRBJ2-5; d_call: TRBD1; v_call: TRBV7-9; cdr3_aa: CASSLGDRAQETQYF; cdr3_nt: TGTGCCAGCAGCTTAGGGGACAGGGCGCAAGAGACCCAGTACTTC
clone_size: few; j_call: TRBJ2-2; d_call: .; v_call: TRBV15; cdr3_aa: CATSRVRTLTGELFF; cdr3_nt: TGTGCCACCAGCAGAGTACGGACTTTAACCGGGGAGCTGTTTTTT
clone_size: .; j_call: TRBJ2-1; d_call: .; v_call: TRBV4-3; cdr3_aa: CASSQDDPTGVINEQFF; cdr3_nt: TGCGCCAGCAGCCAAGATGATCCTACGGGCGTTATTAATGAGCAGTTCTTC
clone_size: few; j_call: TRBJ2-5; d_call: .; v_call: TRBV18; cdr3_aa: CASSLQETQYF; cdr3_nt: TGTGCCAGCTCATTACAAGAGACCCAGTACTTC
clone_size: .; j_call: TRBJ2-1; d_call: .; v_call: TRBV11-2; cdr3_aa: CASSSPRYNEQFF; cdr3_nt: TGTGCCAGCAGCTCCCCGCGCTACAATGAGCAGTTCTTC
clone_size: .; j_call: TRBJ2-5; d_call: .; v_call: TRBV15; cdr3_aa: CATSRVRETQYF; cdr3_nt: TGTGCCACCAGCAGAGTTCGGGAGACCCAGTACTTC
clone_size: few; j_call: TRBJ2-3; d_call: TRBD2; v_call: TRBV9; cdr3_aa: CASSARLAGGRDTQYF; cdr3_nt: TGTGCCAGCAGCGCCAGACTAGCGGGAGGGCGAGATACGCAGTATTTT
clone_size: .; j_call: TRBJ1-4; d_call: .; v_call: TRBV6-5; cdr3_aa: CASSRRTNEKLFF; cdr3_nt: TGTGCCAGCAGTAGGAGGACTAATGAAAAACTGTTTTTT
clone_size: few; j_call: TRBJ1-2; d_call: .; v_call: TRBV7-9; cdr3_aa: CASSLPGHRVKGYTF; cdr3_nt: TGTGCCAGCAGCCTACCTGGACACAGGGTTAAGGGCTACACCTTC
clone_size: .; j_call: TRBJ2-7; d_call: .; v_call: TRBV20-1; cdr3_aa: CSARDGGRQYF; cdr3_nt: TGCAGTGCTAGAGACGGGGGGCGACAGTACTTC
clone_size: .; j_call: TRBJ2-1; d_call: .; v_call: TRBV4-3; cdr3_aa: CASSQEPYNGGRYNEQFF; cdr3_nt: TGCGCCAGCAGCCAAGAGCCCTATAATGGCGGTCGTTACAATGAGCAGTTCTTC
clone_size: .; j_call: TRBJ2-1; d_call: TRBD2; v_call: TRBV7-9; cdr3_aa: CASSLRLAGADEQFF; cdr3_nt: TGTGCCAGCAGCTTACGACTAGCGGGTGCTGATGAGCAGTTCTTC
clone_size: .; j_call: TRBJ2-1; d_call: TRBD2; v_call: TRBV6-6; cdr3_aa: CASSISSGGALEQFF; cdr3_nt: TGTGCCAGCAGTATTTCTAGCGGGGGGGCCCTTGAGCAGTTCTTC
clone_size: .; j_call: TRBJ2-4; d_call: .; v_call: TRBV21-1; cdr3_aa: CASSKVRGAVAKNIQYF; cdr3_nt: TGTGCCAGCAGCAAAGTTCGGGGGGCGGTAGCCAAAAACATTCAGTACTTC
clone_size: .; j_call: TRBJ1-2; d_call: .; v_call: TRBV5-4; cdr3_aa: CASSVPTGPYTF; cdr3_nt: TGTGCCAGCAGCGTGCCGACAGGCCCCTACACCTTC
clone_size: .; j_call: TRBJ2-1; d_call: .; v_call: TRBV7-2; cdr3_aa: CASSSGTTRYNEQFF; cdr3_nt: TGTGCCAGCAGCTCCGGGACCACTAGGTACAATGAGCAGTTCTTC
clone_size: few; j_call: TRBJ2-3; d_call: .; v_call: TRBV6-6; cdr3_aa: CASSPMGQSTDTQYF; cdr3_nt: TGTGCCAGCAGCCCTATGGGGCAGAGCACAGATACGCAGTATTTT
clone_size: .; j_call: TRBJ2-1; d_call: .; v_call: TRBV4-3; cdr3_aa: CASSQDTPNNEQFF; cdr3_nt: TGCGCCAGCAGCCAAGATACCCCCAACAATGAGCAGTTCTTC
clone_size: .; j_call: TRBJ1-5; d_call: .; v_call: TRBV15; cdr3_aa: CATSRASGGGNQPQHF; cdr3_nt: TGTGCCACCAGCAGGGCGAGCGGTGGGGGGAATCAGCCCCAGCATTTT
clone_size: few; j_call: TRBJ2-5; d_call: TRBD2; v_call: TRBV7-2; cdr3_aa: CASSLSLAGALQTQYF; cdr3_nt: TGTGCCAGCAGCTTAAGCCTAGCGGGGGCTTTACAGACCCAGTACTTC
clone_size: few; j_call: TRBJ2-2; d_call: .; v_call: TRBV9; cdr3_aa: CASSQTAGELFF; cdr3_nt: TGTGCCAGCAGCCAGACGGCCGGGGAGCTGTTTTTT
clone_size: .; j_call: TRBJ1-6; d_call: .; v_call: TRBV9; cdr3_aa: CASNPVGVGSPLHF; cdr3_nt: TGTGCCAGCAACCCGGTTGGAGTAGGTTCACCCCTCCACTTT
clone_size: .; j_call: TRBJ1-2; d_call: .; v_call: TRBV30; cdr3_aa: CAWSVQDPTTEGYTF; cdr3_nt: TGTGCCTGGAGTGTACAGGACCCCACTACTGAGGGCTACACCTTC
clone_size: .; j_call: TRBJ1-5; d_call: TRBD1; v_call: TRBV2; cdr3_aa: CASNWDRASNQPQHF; cdr3_nt: TGTGCCAGCAATTGGGACAGGGCTAGCAATCAGCCCCAGCATTTT
clone_size: few; j_call: TRBJ2-5; d_call: TRBD1; v_call: TRBV6-5; cdr3_aa: CATSRGETQYF; cdr3_nt: TGTGCCACCTCCAGGGGGGAGACCCAGTACTTC